These 17 T cell receptor beta chains share one sample of origin, sequenced in a study of T cell responses to AZD1222 COVID-19 vaccine. Here immunoSEQ multiplex PCR was the method, and the copy in TCRdb shows in-frame clones only, minus some. In the table there are about 140,000 clones, over 80% of which are singletons. The sequences come from peripheral blood, collected 28 days after the second AZD1222 dose. The source is an adult who received the AZD1222 COVID-19 vaccine.

The chain uses TRBV7-9 and TRBJ2-1; D ambiguous. Trimming shortened V by 1 base and J by 9 bases, and 10 bases separated the two germline ends. The CDR3 covers 13 residues. Looked up from germline, CDR1 is SEHNR and CDR2 is FQNEAQ (reference sequence). The CDR3 reads CASSLGSKSEQFF. The CDR3 bases are TGTGCCAGCAGCTTAGGAAGCAAGTCTGAGCAGTTCTTC.

This sequence joins TRBV4-3 and TRBJ2-2; no clear D gene. Germline V CDR1 and CDR2: LGHNA, YSLEER. The V end was cut by 1 base, the J end by 2 bases, with 8 bases between. This CDR3 contains 15 residues. Here the CDR3 reads CASSQGILNTGELFF. The CDR3 DNA is TGCGCCAGCAGCCAAGGGATTCTAAACACCGGGGAGCTGTTTTTT.

The CDR3 reads CASSSWGANGGDEQYF. The CDR3 DNA is TGTGCCAGCAGTTCTTGGGGGGCTAATGGGGGAGACGAGCAGTACTTC. The V gene is TRBV28, the J gene TRBJ2-7; possibly TRBD1 or TRBD2 for D (6 bases each). The CDR3 consists of 16 residues. Trimming left V 4 bases short and J 5 bases short, with 21 bases between. Germline assignment: CDR1 MDHEN and CDR2 SYDVKM.

The CDR3 is CAWTWGGSWGNQPQHF. CDR3 in DNA: TGTGCCTGGACTTGGGGTGGGTCATGGGGCAATCAGCCCCAGCATTTT. V usage is TRBV30 and J usage is TRBJ1-5; D remains unclear. CDR1 and CDR2 (germline): GTSNPN, SVGIG (reference sequence). V was trimmed by 4 bases and J by 2 bases, leaving 18 bases between them. The CDR3 is made up of 16 amino acids.

J is TRBJ2-1 and V is TRBV6-1; D might be TRBD2 (5 bases). Trimming pared 3 bases from V and 1 base from J, leaving 19 bases between. Germline V gene lookup returns CDR1 MNHNS and CDR2 SASEGT. The CDR3 has 18 amino acids. The CDR3 coding sequence is TGTGCCAGCAGTGAGCTACCCCCCCCAGCGGTGTCCTACAATGAGCAGTTCTTC. This encodes CASSELPPPAVSYNEQFF.

DNA of the CDR3: TGCGCCAGCAGCTTGGTCGCCGCAGGGCGGTCGAATACGCAGTATTTT. It yields the protein CASSLVAAGRSNTQYF. The genes are TRBV5-1 and TRBJ2-3; TRBD1 is a possible D gene (5 bases). V was clipped by 0 bases and J by 7 bases, with 18 bases between them. CDR3 length: 16 residues. Looked up from germline, CDR1 is SGHRS and CDR2 is YFSETQ. The full variable domain, completed using reference TRBV5-1 and TRBJ2-3, is KAGVTQTPRYLIKTRGQQVTLSCSPISGHRSVSWYQQTPGQGLQFLFEYFSETQRNKGNFPGRFSGRQFSNSRSEMNVSTLELGDSALYLCASSLVAAGRSNTQYFGPGTRLTVL.

The rearrangement uses TRBV12-3 or TRBV12-4 and TRBJ1-1, with TRBD1 as a possible D gene (5 bases). The CDR3 is 12 residues long. Trimming stripped 6 bases from V and 10 bases from J, with 15 bases between. The CDR3 loop reads CASSPDGGRAFF. The CDR3 region has the DNA TGTGCCAGCAGCCCGGACGGGGGTAGAGCTTTCTTT.

This chain connects TRBV6-5 to TRBJ1-5; tentatively, D is TRBD1 (6 bases). Germline assignment: CDR1 MNHEY and CDR2 SVGAGI. The CDR3 loop spans 15 amino acids. The germline V and J ends were trimmed by 8 bases and 1 base, with 15 bases remaining between them. Here the CDR3 reads CASLSGGGSNQPQHF. CDR3 DNA: TGTGCCAGCTTATCGGGAGGGGGAAGCAATCAGCCCCAGCATTTT.

This sequence joins TRBV7-3 and TRBJ2-2; unclear D gene. The CDR3 runs to 12 residues. The germline V and J ends were trimmed by 4 bases and 6 bases, with 6 bases remaining between them. The germline gives CDR1 SGHTA, CDR2 FQGTGA. In DNA, the CDR3 is TGTGCCAGCAGCTCGGACGCCGGGGAGCTGTTTTTT. This sequence encodes CASSSDAGELFF.

This clone was recorded only once. V is TRBV18 and J is TRBJ1-5; 7 positions agree with TRBD1. With 3 bases clipped from V and 7 bases from J, the junction kept 3 bases outside the gene matches. The V gene's germline CDR1 is KGHSH and CDR2 LQKENI. CDR3 length equals 13 residues. CDR3 bases: TGTGCCAGCTCACCCACAGGGGACCAGCCCCAGCATTTT. This codes for CASSPTGDQPQHF. Together with reference TRBV18 and TRBJ1-5, the CDR3 gives the full variable domain: NAGVMQNPRHLVRRRGQEARLRCSPMKGHSHVYWYRQLPEEGLKFMVYLQKENIIDESGMPKERFSAEFPKEGPSILRIQQVVRGDSAAYFCASSPTGDQPQHFGDGTRLSIL.

The genes are TRBV6-5 and TRBJ1-2; 7 bases match TRBD1. CDR3 length: 13 residues. V was pared by 5 bases and J by 3 bases, with 3 bases of the junction left unmatched. The germline V gene has CDR1 MNHEY and CDR2 SVGAGI. CDR3: CASSRTGDYGYTF. The CDR3 DNA is TGTGCCAGCAGTCGGACAGGAGACTATGGCTACACCTTC.

This clone has only one observation. The chain uses TRBV13 and TRBJ2-7; 10 bases align to TRBD2. Germline trimming cut 5 bases from V and 4 bases from J; bases unmatched to any gene: 5. This CDR3 has 14 residues. CDR1 PRHDT and CDR2 FYEKMQ come from the germline V gene (reference sequence). For the CDR3, the DNA is TGTGCCAGCAGCATTAGCGGGGGGCAATACGAGCAGTACTTC. Translated, it gives CASSISGGQYEQYF.

The V gene is TRBV2, the J gene TRBJ1-5, with 7 bases fitting TRBD1. The CDR3 consists of 13 residues. The J segment lost 7 bases and the V segment lost 4 bases, leaving 4 bases of the junction unmatched. From germline, CDR1 is SNHLY and CDR2 FYNNEI. DNA of the CDR3: TGTGCCAGCAGTGGACAGGGTAGACAGCCCCAGCATTTT. It specifies CASSGQGRQPQHF.

The chain is built from TRBV12-5 and TRBJ2-7, with 10 bases fitting TRBD1. Germline trimming cut 3 bases from V and 3 bases from J; bases unmatched to any gene: 8. The CDR3 totals 16 residues. Germline CDR1 LGHNT, CDR2 FRNRAP. In nucleotides, the CDR3 is TGTGCTAGTGGTTTTCAGCCCGGGACAGGGGACTACGAGCAGTACTTC. This codes for CASGFQPGTGDYEQYF.

The rearrangement joins TRBV5-8 to TRBJ2-7, with D possibly TRBD1 on 6 matching bases. Trimming stripped 3 bases from V and 1 base from J, with 20 bases between. The germline V gene has CDR1 SGHTS and CDR2 YDEGEE. CDR3 length: 17 amino acids. CDR3 coding DNA: TGTGCCAGCAGCTCCCAATACCGGACAGAGACTTCCTACGAGCAGTACTTC. Amino acids: CASSSQYRTETSYEQYF. Based on the CDR3 plus reference TRBV5-8 and TRBJ2-7, the full variable domain is EAGVTQSPTHLIKTRGQQATLRCSPISGHTSVYWYQQALGLGLQFLLWYDEGEERNRGNFPPRFSGRQFPNYSSELNVNALELEDSALYLCASSSQYRTETSYEQYFGPGTRLTVT.

V gene TRBV9 combines with J gene TRBJ1-3, with D maybe TRBD1 (5 bases). The CDR3 has 13 residues. V lost 0 bases, J lost 4 bases, and 5 bases lay in between. Per germline, CDR1 SGDLS and CDR2 YYNGEE. CDR3 sequence reads: CASSVGTGNTIYF. For the CDR3, the DNA is TGTGCCAGCAGCGTAGGGACAGGAAACACCATATATTTT.

The chain uses TRBV2 and TRBJ2-7; 12 positions agree with TRBD2. After removal of 6 bases from V and 4 bases from J, the junction contained 4 bases not matched to a gene. Germline V gene data show CDR1 as SNHLY and CDR2 as FYNNEI. The CDR3 extends over 14 amino acids. Here the CDR3 reads CASRLAGGTYEQYF. The CDR3 DNA sequence: TGTGCCAGCAGGCTAGCGGGGGGGACGTACGAGCAGTACTTC.